This T cell receptor beta chain was obtained from a study of blood T cells in healthy people across ages. Overall study results and limits: Donor CMV infection status was unknown, possibly confounding age-related changes in expanded clonotypes. It was held that the diversity estimates obtained from one million T cells were underestimates.

Combining a sample-barcoded 5' primer with a J-beta primer mix, a second PCR ran for roughly 7 to 11 cycles. TCRdb re-analysed the 5' RACE reads in MiXCR, keeping a single row per CDR3 protein. The table includes some 1.7 million distinct CDR3 sequences, about 30% detected once. This clonotype turned up a few times. Its matching antigen is unknown. Trimming left V 2 bases short and J 5 bases short, with 13 bases between. The germline gives CDR1 KGHDR, CDR2 SFDVKD. The CDR3 is 15 amino acids. This TCR came from a young woman in good health. This chain links TRBV24-1 with TRBJ2-3; D assignment may be TRBD1 or TRBD2 (7 bases each). The sample comprised blood. The CDR3 DNA reads as TGTGCCACCAGTGATTATCAGGGGGGGAAAGATACGCAGTATTTT. Translating it yields CATSDYQGGKDTQYF.